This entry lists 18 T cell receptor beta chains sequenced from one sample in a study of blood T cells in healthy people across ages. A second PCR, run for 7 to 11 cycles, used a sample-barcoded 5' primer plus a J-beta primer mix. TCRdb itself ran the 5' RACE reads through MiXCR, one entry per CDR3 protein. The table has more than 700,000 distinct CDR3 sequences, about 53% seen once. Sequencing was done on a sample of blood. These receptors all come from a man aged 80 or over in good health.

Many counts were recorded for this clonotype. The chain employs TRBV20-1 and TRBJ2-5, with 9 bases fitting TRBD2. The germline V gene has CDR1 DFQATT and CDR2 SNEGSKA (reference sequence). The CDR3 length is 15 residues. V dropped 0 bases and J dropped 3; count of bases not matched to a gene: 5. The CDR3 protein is CSARDRVAGEETQYF. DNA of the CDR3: TGCAGTGCTAGAGATAGGGTAGCGGGGGAAGAGACCCAGTACTTC.

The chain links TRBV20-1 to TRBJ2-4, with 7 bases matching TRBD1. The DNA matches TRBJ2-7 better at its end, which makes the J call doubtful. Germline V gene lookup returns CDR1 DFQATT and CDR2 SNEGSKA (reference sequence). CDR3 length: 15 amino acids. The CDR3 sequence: CSARYYRGSSYEQYF. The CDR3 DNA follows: TGCAGTGCTAGGTATTACAGGGGTTCGTCCTACGAGCAGTACTTC.

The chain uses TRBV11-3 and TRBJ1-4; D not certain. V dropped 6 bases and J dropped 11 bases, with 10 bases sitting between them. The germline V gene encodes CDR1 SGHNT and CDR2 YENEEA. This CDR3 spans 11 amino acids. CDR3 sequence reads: CASREGRKLFF. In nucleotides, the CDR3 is TGTGCCAGCAGAGAGGGAAGGAAACTGTTTTTT.

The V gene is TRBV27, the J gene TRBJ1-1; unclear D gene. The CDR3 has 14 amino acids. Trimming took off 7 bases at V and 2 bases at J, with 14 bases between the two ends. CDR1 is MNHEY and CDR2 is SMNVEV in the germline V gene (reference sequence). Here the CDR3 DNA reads TGTGCCAGCATCCTTAGGACGGGTAACACTGAAGCTTTCTTT. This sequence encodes CASILRTGNTEAFF.

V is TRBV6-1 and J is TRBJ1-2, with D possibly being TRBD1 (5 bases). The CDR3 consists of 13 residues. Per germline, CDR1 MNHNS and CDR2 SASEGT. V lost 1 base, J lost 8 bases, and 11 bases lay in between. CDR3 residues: CASSEGLGAGYTF. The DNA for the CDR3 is TGTGCCAGCAGTGAAGGGCTCGGGGCCGGCTACACCTTC.

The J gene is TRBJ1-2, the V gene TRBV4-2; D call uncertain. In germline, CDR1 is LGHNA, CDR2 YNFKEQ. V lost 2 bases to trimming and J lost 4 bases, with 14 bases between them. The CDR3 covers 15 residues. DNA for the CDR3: TGTGCCAGCAGCCAATCTTCATCTTCGAGCTATGGCTACACCTTC. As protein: CASSQSSSSSYGYTF.

CDR3 sequence reads: CASSEGGGGGTLVKNIQYF. CDR3 nucleotides: TGTGCCAGCAGTGAGGGAGGCGGCGGGGGAACCCTAGTCAAAAACATTCAGTACTTC. The J gene is TRBJ2-4, the V gene TRBV25-1; 7 bases match TRBD2. V shed 3 bases and J 3 bases; nucleotides not matched to a gene: 17. The CDR3 runs 19 residues. Germline CDR1 MGHDK, CDR2 SYGVNS.

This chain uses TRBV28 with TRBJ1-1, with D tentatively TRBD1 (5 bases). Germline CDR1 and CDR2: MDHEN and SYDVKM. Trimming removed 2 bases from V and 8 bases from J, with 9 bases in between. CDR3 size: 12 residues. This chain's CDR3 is CASSLGDFEAFF. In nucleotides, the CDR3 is TGTGCCAGCAGTTTAGGGGACTTCGAAGCTTTCTTT.

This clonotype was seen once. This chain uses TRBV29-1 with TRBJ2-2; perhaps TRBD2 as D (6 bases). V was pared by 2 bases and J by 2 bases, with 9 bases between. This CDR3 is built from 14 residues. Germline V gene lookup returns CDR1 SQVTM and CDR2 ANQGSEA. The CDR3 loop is CSVERGSNTGELFF. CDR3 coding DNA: TGCAGCGTTGAACGGGGGAGCAACACCGGGGAGCTGTTTTTT.

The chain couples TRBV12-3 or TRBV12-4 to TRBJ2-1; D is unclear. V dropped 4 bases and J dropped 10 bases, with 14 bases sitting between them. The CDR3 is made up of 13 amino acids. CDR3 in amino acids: CASSWWDAVEQFF. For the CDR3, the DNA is TGTGCCAGCAGTTGGTGGGATGCCGTAGAGCAGTTCTTC.

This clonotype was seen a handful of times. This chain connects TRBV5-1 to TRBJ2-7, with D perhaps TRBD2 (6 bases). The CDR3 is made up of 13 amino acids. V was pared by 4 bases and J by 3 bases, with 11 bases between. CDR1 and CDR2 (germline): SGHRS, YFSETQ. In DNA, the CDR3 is TGCGCCAGCAGCAACCCCGGGAGCTACGAGCAGTACTTC. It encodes CASSNPGSYEQYF.

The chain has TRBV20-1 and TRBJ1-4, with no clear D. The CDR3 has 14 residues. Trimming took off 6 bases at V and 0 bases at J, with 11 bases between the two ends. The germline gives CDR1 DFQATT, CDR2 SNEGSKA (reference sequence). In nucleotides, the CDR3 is TGCAGTGCCCTACCGGGATCAACTAATGAAAAACTGTTTTTT. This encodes CSALPGSTNEKLFF.

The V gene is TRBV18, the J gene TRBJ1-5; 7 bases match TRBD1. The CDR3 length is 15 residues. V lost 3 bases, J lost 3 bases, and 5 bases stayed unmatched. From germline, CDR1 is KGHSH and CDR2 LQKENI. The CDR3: CASSPDGTVNQPQHF. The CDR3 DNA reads TGTGCCAGCTCACCCGACGGGACAGTCAATCAGCCCCAGCATTTT.

CDR3 residues: CASSPLTPSNQPQHF. The CDR3 DNA follows: TGTGCCAGCAGTCCCCTCACGCCTAGCAATCAGCCCCAGCATTTT. This chain connects TRBV7-3 to TRBJ1-5; D not resolved. V was pared by 6 bases and J by 0 bases, with 12 bases between. The CDR3 is made up of 15 amino acids. Germline assignment: CDR1 SGHTA and CDR2 FQGTGA. Filled out from reference TRBV7-3 and TRBJ1-5, the complete variable domain reads GAGVSQTPSNKVTEKGKYVELRCDPISGHTALYWYRQSLGQGPEFLIYFQGTGAADDSGLPNDRFFAVRPEGSVSTLKIQRTERGDSAVYLCASSPLTPSNQPQHFGDGTRLSIL.

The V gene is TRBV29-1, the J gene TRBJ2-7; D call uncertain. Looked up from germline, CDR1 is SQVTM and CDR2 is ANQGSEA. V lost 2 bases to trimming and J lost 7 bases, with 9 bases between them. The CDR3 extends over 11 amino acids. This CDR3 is CSVESQPEQYF. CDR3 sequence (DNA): TGCAGCGTTGAATCTCAGCCAGAGCAGTACTTC.

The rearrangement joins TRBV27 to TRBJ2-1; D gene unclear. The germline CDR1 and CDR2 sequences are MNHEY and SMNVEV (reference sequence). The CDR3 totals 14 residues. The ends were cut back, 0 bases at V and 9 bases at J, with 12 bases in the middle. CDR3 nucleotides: TGTGCCAGCAGTTTATCAGGACCATGGAGTGAGCAGTTCTTC. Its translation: CASSLSGPWSEQFF.

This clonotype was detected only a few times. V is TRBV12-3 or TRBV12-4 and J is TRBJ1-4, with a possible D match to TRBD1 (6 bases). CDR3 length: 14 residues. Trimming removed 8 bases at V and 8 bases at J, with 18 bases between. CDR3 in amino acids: CASQPSTGMEKLFF. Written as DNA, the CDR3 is TGTGCCAGCCAACCCTCTACAGGGATGGAAAAACTGTTTTTT.

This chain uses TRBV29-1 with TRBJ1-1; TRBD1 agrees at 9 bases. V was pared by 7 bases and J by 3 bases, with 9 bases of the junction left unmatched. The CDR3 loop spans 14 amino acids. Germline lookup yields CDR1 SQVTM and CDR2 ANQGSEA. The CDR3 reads CSATLGTGYTEAFF. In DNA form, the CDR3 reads TGCAGCGCTACCCTCGGGACAGGGTACACTGAAGCTTTCTTT.